Included here is one TCR beta chain sequence, with context. This specimen belongs to a study of cytomegalovirus exposure and HLA in healthy donors. CDR1 and CDR2 (germline): SGHRS, YFSETQ. The CDR3 sequence is 14 residues long. V was clipped by 2 bases and J by 2 bases, with 10 bases between them. The PCR used 60 Vbeta and 13 Jbeta primers. Some clones are missing from TCRdb's copy, which holds only in-frame ones; the method was immunoSEQ multiplex PCR. Here the sample spans around 67,000 clones, more than 75% being singletons. This TCR was recovered from a man between 18 and 29 years old in good health and CMV-seropositive. This sequence joins TRBV5-1 and TRBJ2-5; tentatively, D is TRBD2 (5 bases). The sequenced sample consisted of PBMCs. The CDR3: CASSFSSGQETQYF. Here the CDR3 DNA reads TGCGCCAGCAGCTTTTCCAGCGGACAAGAGACCCAGTACTTC.